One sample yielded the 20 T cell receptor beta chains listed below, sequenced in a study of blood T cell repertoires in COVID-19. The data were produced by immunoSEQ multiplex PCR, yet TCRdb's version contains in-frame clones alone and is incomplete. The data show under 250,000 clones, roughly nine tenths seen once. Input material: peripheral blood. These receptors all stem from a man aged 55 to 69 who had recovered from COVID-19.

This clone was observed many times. The CDR3 is CASSEKSGPSYEQYF. The CDR3 DNA reads as TGTGCCAGCAGTGAGAAGTCAGGGCCCTCCTACGAGCAGTACTTC. The V and J genes are TRBV9 and TRBJ2-7; the D gene is possibly TRBD1 (5 bases). CDR3 size: 15 residues. Looked up from germline, CDR1 is SGDLS and CDR2 is YYNGEE. The V and J ends lost 5 bases and 0 bases respectively, with 15 bases between them.

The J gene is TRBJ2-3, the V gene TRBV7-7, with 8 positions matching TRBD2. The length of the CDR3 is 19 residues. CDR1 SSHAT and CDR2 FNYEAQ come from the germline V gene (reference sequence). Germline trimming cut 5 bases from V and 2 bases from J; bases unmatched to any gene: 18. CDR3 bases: TGTGCCAGCAGCCCTCGATTGAGGGTGTCTAGCGGGCTCACAGATACGCAGTATTTT. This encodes CASSPRLRVSSGLTDTQYF. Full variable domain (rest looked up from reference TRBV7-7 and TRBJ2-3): GAGVSQSPRYKVTKRGQDVTLRCDPISSHATLYWYQQALGQGPEFLTYFNYEAQPDKSGLPSDRFSAERPEGSISTLTIQRTEQRDSAMYRCASSPRLRVSSGLTDTQYFGPGTRLTVL.

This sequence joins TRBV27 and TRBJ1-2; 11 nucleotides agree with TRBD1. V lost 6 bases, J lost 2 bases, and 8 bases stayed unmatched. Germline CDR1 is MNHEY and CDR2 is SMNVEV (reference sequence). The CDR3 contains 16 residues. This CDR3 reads CASSSQDRGPNYGYTF. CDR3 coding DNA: TGTGCCAGCAGCTCACAGGACAGGGGGCCGAACTATGGCTACACCTTC.

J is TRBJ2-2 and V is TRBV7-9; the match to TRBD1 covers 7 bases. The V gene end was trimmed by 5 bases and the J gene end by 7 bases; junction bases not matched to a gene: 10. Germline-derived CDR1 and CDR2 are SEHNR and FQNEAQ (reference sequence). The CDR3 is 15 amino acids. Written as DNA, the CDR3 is TGTGCCAGCAGCCCACAGACAGGGCTCCGCGGGGAGCTGTTTTTT. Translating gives CASSPQTGLRGELFF.

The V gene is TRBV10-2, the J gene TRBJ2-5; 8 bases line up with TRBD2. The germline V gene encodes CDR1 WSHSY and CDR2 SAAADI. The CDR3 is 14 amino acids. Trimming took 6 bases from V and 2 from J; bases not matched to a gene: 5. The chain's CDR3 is CASRLAGNQETQYF. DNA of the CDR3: TGCGCCAGCAGGCTAGCGGGCAATCAAGAGACCCAGTACTTC.

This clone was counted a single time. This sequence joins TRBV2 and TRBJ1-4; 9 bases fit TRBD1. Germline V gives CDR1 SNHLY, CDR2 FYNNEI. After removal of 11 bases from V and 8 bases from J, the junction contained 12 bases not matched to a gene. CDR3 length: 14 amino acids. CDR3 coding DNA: TGTGCCGGACGTACCGGGACAGGGAGAGAAAAACTGTTTTTT. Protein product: CAGRTGTGREKLFF.

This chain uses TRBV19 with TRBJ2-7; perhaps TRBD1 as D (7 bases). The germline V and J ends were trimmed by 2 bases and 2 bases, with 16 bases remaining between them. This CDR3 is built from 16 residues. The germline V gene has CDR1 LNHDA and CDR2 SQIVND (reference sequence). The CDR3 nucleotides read TGTGCCAGTAGTATACGGTCGGCGGGACAGACCTACGAGCAGTACTTC. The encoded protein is CASSIRSAGQTYEQYF.

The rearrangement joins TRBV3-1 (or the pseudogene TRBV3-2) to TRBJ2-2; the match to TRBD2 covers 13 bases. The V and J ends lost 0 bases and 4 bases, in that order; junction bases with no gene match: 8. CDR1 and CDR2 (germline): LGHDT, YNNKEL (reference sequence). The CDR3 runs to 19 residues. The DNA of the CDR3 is TGTGCCAGCAGCCAAGAAGGGTGGGGGACTAGCGGGATCACCGGGGAGCTGTTTTTT. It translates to CASSQEGWGTSGITGELFF.

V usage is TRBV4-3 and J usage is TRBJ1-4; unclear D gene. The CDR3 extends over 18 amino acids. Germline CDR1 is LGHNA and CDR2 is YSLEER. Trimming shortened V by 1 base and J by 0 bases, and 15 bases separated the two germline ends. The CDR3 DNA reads TGCGCCAGCAGCCAAGCATACGTGTTGGCTTCAACTAATGAAAAACTGTTTTTT. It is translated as CASSQAYVLASTNEKLFF.

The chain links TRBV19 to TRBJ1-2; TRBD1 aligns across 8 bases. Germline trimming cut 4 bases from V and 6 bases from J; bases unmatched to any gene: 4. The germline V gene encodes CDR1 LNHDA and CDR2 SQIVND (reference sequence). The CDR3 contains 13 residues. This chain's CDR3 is CASSRTGKDGYTF. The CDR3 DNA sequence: TGTGCCAGTAGTAGGACAGGGAAAGATGGCTACACCTTC. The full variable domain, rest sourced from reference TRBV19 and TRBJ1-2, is DGGITQSPKYLFRKEGQNVTLSCEQNLNHDAMYWYRQDPGQGLRLIYYSQIVNDFQKGDIAEGYSVSREKKESFPLTVTSAQKNPTAFYLCASSRTGKDGYTFGSGTRLTVV.

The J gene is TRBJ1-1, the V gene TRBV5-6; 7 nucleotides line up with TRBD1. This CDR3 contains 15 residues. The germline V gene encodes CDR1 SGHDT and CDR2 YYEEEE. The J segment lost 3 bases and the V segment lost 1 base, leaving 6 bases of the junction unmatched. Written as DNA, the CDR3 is TGTGCCAGCAGCTTGAGGGCAGGGGGATACACTGAAGCTTTCTTT. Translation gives CASSLRAGGYTEAFF. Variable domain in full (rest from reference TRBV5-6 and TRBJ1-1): DAGVTQSPTHLIKTRGQQVTLRCSPKSGHDTVSWYQQALGQGPQFIFQYYEEEERQRGNFPDRFSGHQFPNYSSELNVNALLLGDSALYLCASSLRAGGYTEAFFGQGTRLTVV.

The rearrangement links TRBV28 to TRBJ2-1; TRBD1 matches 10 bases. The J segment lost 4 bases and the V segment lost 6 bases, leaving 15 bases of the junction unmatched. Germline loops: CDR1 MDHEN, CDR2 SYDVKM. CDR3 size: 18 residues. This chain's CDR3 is CASSRPGTGERGYNEQFF. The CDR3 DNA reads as TGTGCCAGCAGCCGTCCCGGGACAGGGGAGAGAGGGTACAATGAGCAGTTCTTC.

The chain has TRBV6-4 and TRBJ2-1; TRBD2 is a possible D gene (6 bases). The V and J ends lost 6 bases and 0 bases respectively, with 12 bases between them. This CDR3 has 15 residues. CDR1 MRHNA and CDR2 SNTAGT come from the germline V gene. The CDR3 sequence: CASRHSGSSYNEQFF. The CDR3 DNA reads TGTGCCAGCAGACATAGCGGTAGCTCCTACAATGAGCAGTTCTTC.

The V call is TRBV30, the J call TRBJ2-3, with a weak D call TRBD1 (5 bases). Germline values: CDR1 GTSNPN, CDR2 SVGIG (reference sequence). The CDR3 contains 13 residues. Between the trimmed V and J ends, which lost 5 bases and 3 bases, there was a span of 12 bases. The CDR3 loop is CAWVYPGTDTQYF. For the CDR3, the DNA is TGTGCCTGGGTATACCCAGGGACAGATACGCAGTATTTT.

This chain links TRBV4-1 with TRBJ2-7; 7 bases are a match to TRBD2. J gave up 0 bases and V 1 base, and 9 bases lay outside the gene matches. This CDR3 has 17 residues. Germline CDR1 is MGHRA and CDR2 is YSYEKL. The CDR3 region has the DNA TGCGCCAGCAGCCAAGCTTTCACCAGCGGGACCTCCTACGAGCAGTACTTC. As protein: CASSQAFTSGTSYEQYF.

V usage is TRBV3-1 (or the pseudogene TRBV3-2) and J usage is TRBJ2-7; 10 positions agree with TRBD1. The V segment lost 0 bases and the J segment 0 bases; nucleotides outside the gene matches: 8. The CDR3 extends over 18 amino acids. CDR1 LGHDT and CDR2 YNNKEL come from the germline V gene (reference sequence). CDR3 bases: TGTGCCAGCAGCCAAGATCTTGACCGGGACAGGGGCTCCTACGAGCAGTACTTC. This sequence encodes CASSQDLDRDRGSYEQYF.

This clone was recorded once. CDR3 bases: TGCAGCGTTGGGGGACAGGGGGCTTCTCAGCCCCAGCATTTT. Translated: CSVGGQGASQPQHF. This chain joins TRBV29-1 and TRBJ1-5; 12 nucleotides agree with TRBD1. The CDR3 is 14 amino acids. The V gene end was trimmed by 4 bases and the J gene end by 6 bases; junction bases not matched to a gene: 4. CDR1 SQVTM and CDR2 ANQGSEA come from the germline V gene.

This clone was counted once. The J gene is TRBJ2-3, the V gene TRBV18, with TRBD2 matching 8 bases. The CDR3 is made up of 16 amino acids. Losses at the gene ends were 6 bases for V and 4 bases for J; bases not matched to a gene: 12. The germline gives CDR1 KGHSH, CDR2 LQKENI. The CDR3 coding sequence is TGTGCCAGCTCCCTGGTGCCAGGGACTAGTTCAGATACGCAGTATTTT. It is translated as CASSLVPGTSSDTQYF.

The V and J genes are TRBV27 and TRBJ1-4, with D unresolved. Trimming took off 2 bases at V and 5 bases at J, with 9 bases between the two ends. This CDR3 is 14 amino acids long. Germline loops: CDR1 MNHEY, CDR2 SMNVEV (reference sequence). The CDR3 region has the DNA TGTGCCAGCAGTTTAGGTCGCCTAAATGAAAAACTGTTTTTT. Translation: CASSLGRLNEKLFF.

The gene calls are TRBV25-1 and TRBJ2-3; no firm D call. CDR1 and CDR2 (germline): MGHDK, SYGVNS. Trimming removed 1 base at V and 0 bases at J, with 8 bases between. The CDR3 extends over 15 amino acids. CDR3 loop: CASSEFPQSTDTQYF. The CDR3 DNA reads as TGTGCCAGCAGTGAATTTCCGCAGAGCACAGATACGCAGTATTTT.